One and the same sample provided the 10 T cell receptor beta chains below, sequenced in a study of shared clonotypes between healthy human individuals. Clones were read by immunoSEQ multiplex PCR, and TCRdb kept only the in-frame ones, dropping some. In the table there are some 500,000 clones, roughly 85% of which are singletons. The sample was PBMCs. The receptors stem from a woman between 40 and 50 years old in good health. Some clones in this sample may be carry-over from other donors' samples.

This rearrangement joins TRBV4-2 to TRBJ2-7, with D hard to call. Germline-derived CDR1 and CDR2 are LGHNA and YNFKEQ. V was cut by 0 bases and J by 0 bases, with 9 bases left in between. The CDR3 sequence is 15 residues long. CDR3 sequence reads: CASSQDVGYSYEQYF. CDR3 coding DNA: TGTGCCAGCAGCCAAGATGTCGGTTACTCCTACGAGCAGTACTTC.

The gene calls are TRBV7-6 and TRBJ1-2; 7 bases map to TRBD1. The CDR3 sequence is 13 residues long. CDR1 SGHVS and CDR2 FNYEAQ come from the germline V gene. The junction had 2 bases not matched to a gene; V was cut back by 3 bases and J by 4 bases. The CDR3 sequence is CASSFYRGYGYTF. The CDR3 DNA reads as TGTGCCAGCAGCTTTTACAGGGGCTATGGCTACACCTTC.

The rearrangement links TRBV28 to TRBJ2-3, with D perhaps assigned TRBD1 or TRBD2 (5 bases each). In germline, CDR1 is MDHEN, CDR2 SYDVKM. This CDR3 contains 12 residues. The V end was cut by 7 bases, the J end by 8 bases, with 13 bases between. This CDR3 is CASKPGTRTQYF. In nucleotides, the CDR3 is TGTGCCAGCAAACCCGGGACCCGTACGCAGTATTTT.

CDR3 in amino acids: CASSAPAIYGYTF. CDR3 nucleotide sequence: TGTGCCAGCAGTGCCCCCGCCATCTATGGCTACACCTTC. The chain joins TRBV28 to TRBJ1-2; no clear D. The CDR3 loop spans 13 amino acids. Trimming took 5 bases from V and 4 from J, leaving 11 bases between them. Looked up from germline, CDR1 is MDHEN and CDR2 is SYDVKM.

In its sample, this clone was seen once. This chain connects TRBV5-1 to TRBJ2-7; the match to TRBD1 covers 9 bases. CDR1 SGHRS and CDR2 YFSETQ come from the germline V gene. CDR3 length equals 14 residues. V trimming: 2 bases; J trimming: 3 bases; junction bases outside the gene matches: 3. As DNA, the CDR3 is TGCGCCAGCAGCTTACAGGGGGCGAGCTACGAGCAGTACTTC. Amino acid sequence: CASSLQGASYEQYF.

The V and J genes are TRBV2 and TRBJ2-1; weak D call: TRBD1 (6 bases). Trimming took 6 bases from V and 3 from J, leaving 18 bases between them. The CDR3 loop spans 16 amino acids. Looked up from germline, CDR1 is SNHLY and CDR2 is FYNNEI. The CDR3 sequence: CASRGAPGHFYNEQFF. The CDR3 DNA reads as TGTGCCAGCAGGGGGGCCCCGGGGCATTTCTACAATGAGCAGTTCTTC.

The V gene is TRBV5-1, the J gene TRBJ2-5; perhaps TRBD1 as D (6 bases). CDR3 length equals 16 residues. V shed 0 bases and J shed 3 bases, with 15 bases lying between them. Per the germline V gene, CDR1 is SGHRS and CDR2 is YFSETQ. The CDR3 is CASSLDAGAGEETQYF. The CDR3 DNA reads TGCGCCAGCAGCTTGGACGCTGGGGCAGGGGAAGAGACCCAGTACTTC.

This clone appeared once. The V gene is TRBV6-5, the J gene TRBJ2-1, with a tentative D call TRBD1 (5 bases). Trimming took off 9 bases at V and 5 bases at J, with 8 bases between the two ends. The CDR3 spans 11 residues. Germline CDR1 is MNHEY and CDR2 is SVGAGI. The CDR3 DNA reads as TGTGCCAGTGGACACCACAATGAGCAGTTCTTC. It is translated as CASGHHNEQFF.

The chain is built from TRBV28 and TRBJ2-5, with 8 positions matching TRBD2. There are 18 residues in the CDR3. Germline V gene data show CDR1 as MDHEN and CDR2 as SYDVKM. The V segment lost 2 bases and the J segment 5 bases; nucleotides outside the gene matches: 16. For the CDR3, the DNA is TGTGCCAGCAGTTTAAAAGAACAGAGAAGCGGGAGAGTGGAGACCCAGTACTTC. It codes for CASSLKEQRSGRVETQYF.

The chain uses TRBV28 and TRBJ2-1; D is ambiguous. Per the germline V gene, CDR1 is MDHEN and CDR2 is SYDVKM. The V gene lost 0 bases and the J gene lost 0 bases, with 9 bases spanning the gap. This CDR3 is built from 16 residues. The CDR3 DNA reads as TGTGCCAGCAGTTTATGGGGCAGAAGCTCCTACAATGAGCAGTTCTTC. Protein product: CASSLWGRSSYNEQFF. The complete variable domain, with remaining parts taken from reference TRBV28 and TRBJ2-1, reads DVKVTQSSRYLVKRTGEKVFLECVQDMDHENMFWYRQDPGLGLRLIYFSYDVKMKEKGDIPEGYSVSREKKERFSLILESASTNQTSMYLCASSLWGRSSYNEQFFGPGTRLTVL.